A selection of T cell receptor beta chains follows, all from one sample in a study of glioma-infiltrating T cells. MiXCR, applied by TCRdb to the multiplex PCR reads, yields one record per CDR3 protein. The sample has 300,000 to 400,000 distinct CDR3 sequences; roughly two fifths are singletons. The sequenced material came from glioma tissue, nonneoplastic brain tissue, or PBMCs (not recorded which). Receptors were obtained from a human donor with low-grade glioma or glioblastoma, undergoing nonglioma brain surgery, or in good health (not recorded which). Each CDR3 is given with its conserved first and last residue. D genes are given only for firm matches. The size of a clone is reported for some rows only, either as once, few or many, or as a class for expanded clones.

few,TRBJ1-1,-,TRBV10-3,TGTGCCATCAGTGATGAGAGTCTGAGCACTGAAGCTTTCTTT,CAISDESLSTEAFF
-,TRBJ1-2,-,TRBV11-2,TGTGCCAGCAGCCGCTCTACGGGGGCGAACTATGGCTACACCTTC,CASSRSTGANYGYTF
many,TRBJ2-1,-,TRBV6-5,TGTGCCAGCAGTTACGGGAAGCGGGTCTCCTACAATGAGCAGTTCTTC,CASSYGKRVSYNEQFF
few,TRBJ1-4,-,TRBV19,TGTGCCAGCAGTATAGACCGCGGACTCATCCCTAATGAAAAACTGTTTTTT,CASSIDRGLIPNEKLFF
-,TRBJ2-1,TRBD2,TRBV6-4,TGTGCCAGCGGTGAGGGAGGGTACAATGAGCAGTTCTTC,CASGEGGYNEQFF
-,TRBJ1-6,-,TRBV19,TGTGCCAGTAGTCCCTGGACAGACAATTCACCCCTCCACTTT,CASSPWTDNSPLHF
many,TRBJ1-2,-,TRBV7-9,TGTGCCAGCAGCATAGCTGTCGACCGGTATGGCTACACCTTC,CASSIAVDRYGYTF
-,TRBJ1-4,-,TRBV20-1,TGCAGTGCTCCTCTCCAGGAAAAACTGTTTTTT,CSAPLQEKLFF
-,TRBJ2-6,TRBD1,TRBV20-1,TGCAGTGCTACTCCTGGGACAGCTGGGGCCAACGTCCTGACTTTC,CSATPGTAGANVLTF
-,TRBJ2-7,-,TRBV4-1,TGCGCCAGCAGCCCCTTACCAGGGGTAAAGCAGTACTTC,CASSPLPGVKQYF
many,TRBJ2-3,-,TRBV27,TGTGCCAGCAGCCGAATTGGGGGGATCACAGATACGCAGTATTTT,CASSRIGGITDTQYF
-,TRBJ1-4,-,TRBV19,TGTGCCAGTAGTACGAGACAGTTTGTCGAAAAACTGTTTTTT,CASSTRQFVEKLFF
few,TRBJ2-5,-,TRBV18,TGTGCCAGCTCCGCCGGGTTACAAGAGACCCAGTACTTC,CASSAGLQETQYF
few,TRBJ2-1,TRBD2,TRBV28,TGTGCCAGCAGAAAACGGGGACTAGCGGGAGTGCATGAGCAGTTCTTC,CASRKRGLAGVHEQFF
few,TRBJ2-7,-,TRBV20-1,TGCAGTGCTAGACAACTTTCCTACGAGCAGTACTTC,CSARQLSYEQYF
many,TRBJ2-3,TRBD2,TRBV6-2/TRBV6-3,TGTGCCAGCAGTTCCGTGGGGACTAGCGGGAGAAGAGATACGCAGTATTTT,CASSSVGTSGRRDTQYF
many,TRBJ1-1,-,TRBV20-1,TGCAGTGCCCGAGGCGACAGGAGTGAAGCTTTCTTT,CSARGDRSEAFF
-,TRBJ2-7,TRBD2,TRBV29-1,TGCAGCATCTCCTCGACTAGCGTGAGGGTCTTCCACAATGAGCAGTACTTC,CSISSTSVRVFHNEQYF
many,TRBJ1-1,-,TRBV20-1,TGCAGGACTGTTATGAACACTGAAGCTTTCTTT,CRTVMNTEAFF
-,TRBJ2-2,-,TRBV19,TGTGCCAGTAAATGGACTATGAACACCGGGGAGCTGTTTTTT,CASKWTMNTGELFF
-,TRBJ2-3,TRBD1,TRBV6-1,TGTGCCAGCAGCGCTTACCAGGGGGCGCTGACAGATACGCAGTATTTT,CASSAYQGALTDTQYF
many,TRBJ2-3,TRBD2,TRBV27,TGTGCCAGCAGTCCCTCTAGCGGGAGTCCAGATACGCAGTATTTT,CASSPSSGSPDTQYF
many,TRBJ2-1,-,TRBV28,TGTGCCAGCAGTCCTGGGGTGGGACATGGCCTAGGCAATGAGCAGTTCTTC,CASSPGVGHGLGNEQFF
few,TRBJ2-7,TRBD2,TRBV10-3,TGTGCCATCAGTGAGTCGGGAGGGACTAGCGGGCTCTCCTACGAGCAGTACTTC,CAISESGGTSGLSYEQYF
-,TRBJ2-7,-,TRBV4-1,TGCGCCAGAACCCACGGCCACAGGGCCCACGAGCAGTACTTC,CARTHGHRAHEQYF
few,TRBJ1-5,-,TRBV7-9,TGTGCCAGCAGCCCAGTTGGCGATAGTCAGCCCCAGCATTTT,CASSPVGDSQPQHF
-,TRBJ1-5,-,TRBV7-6,TGTGCCAGCTCCGATCATAGCAATCAGCCCCAGCATTTT,CASSDHSNQPQHF
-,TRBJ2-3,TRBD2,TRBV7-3,TGTGCCAGCAGCTTAGGTCTAGCGGAGGTTGCAGATACGCAGTATTTT,CASSLGLAEVADTQYF
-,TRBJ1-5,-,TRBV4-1,TGCGCCAGCAGCCAAGGCTCTCAGCCCCAGCATTTT,CASSQGSQPQHF
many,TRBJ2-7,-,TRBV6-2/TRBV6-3,TGTGCCAGCACCACGACAGGACTTTACGAGCAGTACTTC,CASTTTGLYEQYF
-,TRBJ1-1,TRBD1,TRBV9,TGTGCCAGCAGCGTAGAGGAGGGACAGGCAGAAGCTTTCTTT,CASSVEEGQAEAFF
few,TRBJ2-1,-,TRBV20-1,TGCAGTGCTAGAGTCTCTCCCAATGAGCAGTTCTTC,CSARVSPNEQFF
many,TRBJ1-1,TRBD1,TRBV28,TGTGCCAGCACCGAGGGACAGGTGAACACTGAAGCTTTCTTT,CASTEGQVNTEAFF
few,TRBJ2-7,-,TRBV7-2,TGTGCCAGCAGCTTTCGCGGGGCCTACGAGCAGTACTTC,CASSFRGAYEQYF
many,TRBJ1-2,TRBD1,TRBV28,TGTGCCAGCAGTTGGACAGGGGGCGGGTATGGCTACACCTTC,CASSWTGGGYGYTF
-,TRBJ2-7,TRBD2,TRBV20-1,TGCAGTGCCGGACTAGCGGTATCCCACGAGCAGTACTTC,CSAGLAVSHEQYF
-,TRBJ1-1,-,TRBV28,TGTGCCAGCAGTTTATATTCCCCCCCCACTGAAGCTTTCTTT,CASSLYSPPTEAFF
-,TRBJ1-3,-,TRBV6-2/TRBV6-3,TGTGCCAGCAGTTACAAAGCGGTTTGGACAGAGGACTACTCTGGAAACACCATATATTTT,CASSYKAVWTEDYSGNTIYF
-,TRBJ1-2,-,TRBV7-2,TGTGCCGGCAGCTTAGTTGGGACCTATTGCTACACCTTC,CAGSLVGTYCYTF
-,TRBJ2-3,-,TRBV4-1,TGCGCCAGCAGCCAAGGTGTCGGCACAGATACGCAGTATTTT,CASSQGVGTDTQYF
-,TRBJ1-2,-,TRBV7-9,TGTGCCAGCAGCTTAGTTCCAGCTAACTATGGCTACACCTTC,CASSLVPANYGYTF
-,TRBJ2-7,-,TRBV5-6,TGTGCCAGCAGCTCGGGTCCAGGGGCAGCGAACTACGAGCAGTACTTC,CASSSGPGAANYEQYF
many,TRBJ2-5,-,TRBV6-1,TGTGCCAGCAGTGATAGGTTCCAAGAGACCCAGTACTTC,CASSDRFQETQYF
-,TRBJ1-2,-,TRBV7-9,TGTGCCAGCAGCTTATCTGGCTCACACTATGGCTACACCTTC,CASSLSGSHYGYTF
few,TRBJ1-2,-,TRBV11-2,TGTGCCAGCAGCTTAGCCGGGCCAGACCCCAACTATGGCTACACCTTC,CASSLAGPDPNYGYTF